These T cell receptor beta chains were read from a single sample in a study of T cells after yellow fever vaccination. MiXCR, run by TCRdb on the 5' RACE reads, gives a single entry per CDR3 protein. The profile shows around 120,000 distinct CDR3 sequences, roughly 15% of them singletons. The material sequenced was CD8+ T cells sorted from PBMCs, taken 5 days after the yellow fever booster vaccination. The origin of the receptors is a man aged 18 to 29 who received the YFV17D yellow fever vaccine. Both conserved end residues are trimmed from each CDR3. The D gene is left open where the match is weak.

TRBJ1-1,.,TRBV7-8,ASSFSSEAF
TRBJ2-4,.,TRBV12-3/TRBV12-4,ASRGTPAGNIQY
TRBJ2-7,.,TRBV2,ASSEQYEQY
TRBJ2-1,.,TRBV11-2,ASSRGRTSYNEQF
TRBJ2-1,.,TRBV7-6,ASTSSPSSYNEQF
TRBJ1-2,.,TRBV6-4,ASRHRCLYGYT
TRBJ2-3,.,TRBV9,ASSVDWGAGDTQY
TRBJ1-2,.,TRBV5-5,ASSPSMYGYT
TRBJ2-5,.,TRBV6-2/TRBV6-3,ASRPGTQETQY
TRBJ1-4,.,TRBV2,ASSDFWGGYSEKLF
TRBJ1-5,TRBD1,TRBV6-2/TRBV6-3,ASRLDREARQPQH
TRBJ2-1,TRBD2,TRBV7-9,ASSPGAGGDSF
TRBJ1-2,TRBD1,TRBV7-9,ASSLAGTESYGYT
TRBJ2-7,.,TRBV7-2,ASSLYLRTEAYEQY
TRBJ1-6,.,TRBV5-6,ASSLGIGPLH
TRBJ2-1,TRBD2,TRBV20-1,SARSLAGDPRYNEQF
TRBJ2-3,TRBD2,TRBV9,AGSGGDVDTQY
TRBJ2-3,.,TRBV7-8,ASSLEITSSTDTQY
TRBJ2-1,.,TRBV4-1,ASSQEGTYYNEQF
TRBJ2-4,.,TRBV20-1,SAKQAIAKNIQY
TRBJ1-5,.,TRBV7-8,ASRGEGVTNQPQH
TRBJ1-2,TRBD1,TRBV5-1,ASSLAGQGASGGYT
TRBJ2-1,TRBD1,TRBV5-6,ASSLPGTGGNEQF
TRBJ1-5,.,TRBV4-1,ASSQVLGSGNQPQH
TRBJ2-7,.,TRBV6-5,ASSPDALRYEQY
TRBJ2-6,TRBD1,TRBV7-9,ASSLGVTGFSGANVLT
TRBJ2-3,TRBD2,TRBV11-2,ASSPFLAAGGSTDTQY
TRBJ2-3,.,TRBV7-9,ATKRDSSTDTQY
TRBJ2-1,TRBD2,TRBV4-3,ASSHGTSGGYEQF
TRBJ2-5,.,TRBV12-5,ASGFPLPPSESTEGETQY
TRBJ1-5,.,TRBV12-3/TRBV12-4,ASSSFPGLGQPQH
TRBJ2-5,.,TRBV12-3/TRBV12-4,ASRSLLGETQY
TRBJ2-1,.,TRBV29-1,SASSEQF
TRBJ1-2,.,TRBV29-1,SDYRRPYGYT
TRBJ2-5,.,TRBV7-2,ASSLDFRLRETQY
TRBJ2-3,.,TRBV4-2,ASSQDLGGASTDTQY
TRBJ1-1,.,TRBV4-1,ASSLEPHRKANTEAF